Sequencing of this TCR beta chain was carried out in a study of blood T cell repertoires in COVID-19. Study-level background: The analysed material was cDNA or gDNA that came from T cells, B-cell-depleted T cells, or PBMCs.

In the original analysis: From reference gene primer amplification, estimates of nucleated cell counts were derived. Generated by immunoSEQ multiplex PCR, the TCRdb table keeps only in-frame clones and is missing some. V, J and clone size are those of that table, while D and trimming were read from the DNA. The table lists tens of thousands of clones, roughly 88% of them singletons. The CDR3 sequence is 18 residues long. Germline V gene lookup returns CDR1 LGHDT and CDR2 YNNKEL (reference sequence). V lost 0 bases and J lost 3; bases outside the gene matches: 8. The chain uses TRBV3-1 (or the pseudogene TRBV3-2) and TRBJ2-3; 11 bases line up with TRBD2. Sequenced: peripheral blood. This receptor was obtained from a woman between 70 and 85 years old with active COVID-19. In DNA form, the CDR3 reads TGTGCCAGCAGCCAAGAAGGGCTAGCGGGGGGCGGGACAGATACGCAGTATTTT. This codes for CASSQEGLAGGGTDTQYF.